This T cell receptor beta chain was captured in a study of CD8 T cells in cerebrospinal fluid in Alzheimer's disease. Germline CDR1 LNHNV, CDR2 YYDKDF (reference sequence). The CDR3 sequence is 15 residues long. This clonotype registers medium-sized by frequency. Its specificity is not known. Findings of the study overall: Versus healthy subjects, Alzheimer's patients more often had clones of at least 3%.

Using the 10x single-cell sequencing reads, TCRdb records one entry per CDR3 protein without DNA. The listing contains approximately 1,500 distinct CDR3 sequences. This chain connects TRBV15 to TRBJ2-3; TCRdb names TRBD2, which stays unverified in the absence of DNA. This TCR was recovered from a human donor with mild cognitive impairment. Material for sequencing was cerebrospinal fluid. The CDR3 protein is CATSTGTSGTDTQYF.